This T cell receptor beta chain was sequenced for a study of neurological immune-mediated disorders. CDR3 length: 14 residues. The V segment lost 5 bases and the J segment 0 bases; nucleotides outside the gene matches: 4. Per germline, CDR1 SGHRS and CDR2 YFSETQ. Unsorted libraries were generated from 2 million PBMCs. These cells had been stored in RNAlater at -80 C. Via MiXCR, TCRdb re-called the 5' RACE reads, giving one row per CDR3 protein. This table holds tens of thousands of distinct CDR3 sequences, about 9.3% found once. Study-wide findings and caveats: The absence of shared CDR3 amino acid sequences among expanded clones across subjects suggests private repertoires in all groups.

A remark on this clonotype: Its antigen is as yet unknown.

The rearrangement links TRBV5-1 to TRBJ2-7, with 8 nucleotides matching TRBD1. Sequencing was performed on PBMCs. The source is a man in his forties in good health. This CDR3 is CASSGTGPSYEQYF. CDR3 DNA sequence: TGCGCCAGCAGTGGGACAGGTCCCTCCTACGAGCAGTACTTC.